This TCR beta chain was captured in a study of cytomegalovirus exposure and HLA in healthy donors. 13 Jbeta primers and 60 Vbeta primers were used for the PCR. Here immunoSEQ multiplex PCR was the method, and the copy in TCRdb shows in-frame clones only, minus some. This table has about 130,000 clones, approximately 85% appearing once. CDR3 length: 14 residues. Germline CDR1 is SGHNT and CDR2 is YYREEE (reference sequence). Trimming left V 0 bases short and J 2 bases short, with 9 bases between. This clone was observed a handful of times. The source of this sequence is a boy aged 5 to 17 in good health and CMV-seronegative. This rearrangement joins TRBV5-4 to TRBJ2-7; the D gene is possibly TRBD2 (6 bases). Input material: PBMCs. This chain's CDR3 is CASSLAGVPYEQYF. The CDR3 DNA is TGTGCCAGCAGCTTGGCGGGAGTCCCCTACGAGCAGTACTTC. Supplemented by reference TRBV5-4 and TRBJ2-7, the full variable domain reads ETGVTQSPTHLIKTRGQQVTLRCSSQSGHNTVSWYQQALGQGPQFIFQYYREEENGRGNFPPRFSGLQFPNYSSELNVNALELDDSALYLCASSLAGVPYEQYFGPGTRLTVT.